The TCR beta chain described here comes from a study of T cells in Graves' hyperthyroidism and ophthalmopathy (dated 2019 in TCRdb). At the level of the whole study: To identify distinguishing TCR V-J signatures, a discovery cohort of about a hundred patients was used, comprising 40 to 45 with Graves' ophthalmopathy and some 60 with stable Graves' hyperthyroidism. Prospective prediction of ophthalmopathy was tested in an independent validation cohort consisting of some 19 hyperthyroidism patients and 15 to 17 patients who later progressed to ophthalmopathy. The 100 discovery patients were divided at random into training and test sets in a 7:3 ratio. The study also compared thyroid tissue and blood T-cell repertoires from a handful of Graves' hyperthyroidism patients. Following sampling, methimazole starting at 30 mg daily was given to hyperthyroidism patients, and high-dose intravenous methylprednisolone was given to ophthalmopathy patients. TCR Vbeta CDR3 sequencing of 135 peripheral blood samples (43 ophthalmopathy, 75 or so hyperthyroidism and roughly 17 progressor patients) is reported in the paper.

This clonotype was found many times. Its antigen has not been determined. Qualities for individual bases were not recorded, and no much larger clone is one base off. The study at large found these results: Most expanded thyroid clonotypes (frequency above 0.001) were also detected in blood, suggesting blood repertoires may reflect thyroid immune responses. Sample size was not statistically predetermined, and blinding of investigators to group allocation was not performed. Ophthalmopathy was separated from stable hyperthyroidism by a 13 V-J signature model, with 85% to 90% sensitivity and approximately 84% specificity obtained in cross-validation and 80%/75% obtained in testing. In validation, progression to ophthalmopathy was predicted by the model with roughly 71% sensitivity and roughly 72% specificity, a median of approximately 7.1 months before onset.

The CDR3 runs 16 residues from the cysteine to the phenylalanine. The retained sequence is limited to the CDR3, 48 bases, with the frame set at the first base. Cut back by 1 base and 5 bases, the V and J ends lie 17 bases apart. CDR1 and CDR2 are drawn from the germline V gene: SGHTA, FQGNSA. Stable Graves' hyperthyroidism was defined as no progression to ophthalmopathy during 18 months of follow-up. Hyperthyroidism patients were newly diagnosed, had a disease duration of under 2 months, and were aged 18 to 65 years. Patients with uncontrolled infections, other autoimmune diseases, pregnancy or lactation were excluded. Diagnoses were established on the basis of clinical symptoms, serum thyroxine and TRAb, thyroid ultrasound, and orbital computed tomography. Total RNA was extracted with Trizol reagent, and quality was checked on an Agilent 2100 Bioanalyzer. The TCR beta CDR3 regions were amplified from RNA transcripts. For the first round of RT-PCR on the TCR CDR3, the HTBI primer set was used together with the Qiagen OneStep RT-PCR kit. The libraries were constructed in a second round of multiplex PCR and then size-selected and purified. The libraries were sequenced on an Illumina HiSeq2000 using paired-end 100 bp reads. Concerning the study's data processing: Raw data were processed with SOAPnuke, discarding reads with adapters, uncalled bases, mean Phred below 15, or no exact constant-primer or identifier match. COPE v1.2.5 was used to merge the high-quality paired reads, and each unique nucleotide sequence was defined as a clonotype. Clonotypes were aligned to IMGT TRBV, TRBD and TRBJ reference segments using MiTCR v1.1. The analysis included only V-J combinations with a frequency above 0.0001, which together covered 99% to 99.2% of the repertoires. A TCS score was defined as the ratio of F50 (clonal expansion) to E x V (chaos), with BLOSUM62-based TCRdist applied between CDR3 peptides within each V-J. Welch's t-statistics and random forest reduced 450 to 600 V-J features to 10 to 15, which were used in a naive Bayes classifier (R e1071). Thyroid-blood repertoire similarity was quantified with the Morisita-Horn index. TCRdb itself trimmed the public reads at Q25 with fastp, ran MiXCR and retained productive beta chains. One record per CDR3 amino acid sequence lists the most common genes and DNA. These V and J calls rely on TCRdb rather than the paper's analysis. The sample profile shows approximately 98,000 distinct CDR3 sequences; 35% to 45% of them were found once. The leading ten clones occupy roughly 10% of the sample.

Input material: peripheral blood or thyroid tissue (not recorded which). This receptor was taken from a woman under 40 with Graves' hyperthyroidism. The chain uses TRBV7-2 and TRBJ2-5; TRBD1 could be the D gene, as 7 bases match. The nucleotides read TGTGCCAGCAGCTTAGGGTCCTGGACAGGAGGGGAGACCCAGTACTTC. Translated, it gives CASSLGSWTGGETQYF.